This T cell receptor (beta chain) was captured by sequencing in a study of shared clonotypes between healthy human individuals. Study as a whole: Donor composition was a couple of women and three men, aged 18 to 49. Each donor contributed plates that comprised three CD4 naive, three CD4 memory, two CD8 naive and one CD8 memory.

CD45RO-negative CD8 cells positively selected for CCR7 made up the naive population, which excluded terminally differentiated effector memory CD45RA+ cells. Profiling relied on immunoSEQ multiplex PCR, and the TCRdb table lists in-frame clones only, not all of them. The data hold about 590,000 clones, with just under 97% observed a single time. Germline CDR1 is SGDLS and CDR2 is YYNGEE. V lost 3 bases, J lost 1 base, and 13 bases stayed unmatched. The CDR3 consists of 19 residues. The sample taken for sequencing was naive CD8+ T cells sorted from blood. The TCR originated in a woman aged 25 to 39 in good health. The rearrangement joins TRBV9 to TRBJ1-1; 12 nucleotides match TRBD1. The CDR3: CASSATGTGGTIPNTEAFF. CDR3 DNA: TGTGCCAGCAGCGCCACAGGGACAGGGGGCACTATTCCGAACACTGAAGCTTTCTTT.